The sequence of this TCR beta chain was determined in a study of shared clonotypes between healthy human individuals. Study summary: Each donor had three CD4 naive, three CD4 memory, two CD8 naive and one CD8 memory plate.

This CDR3 spans 14 amino acids. V lost 9 bases, J lost 9 bases, and 18 bases lay in between. Germline V lookup: CDR1 MNHNS, CDR2 SASEGT. TCRdb keeps only in-frame clones here, not all; method: immunoSEQ multiplex PCR. The table has 2.5 million or so clones, 85% to 95% seen once. The source is a man in his late teens or twenties in good health. This chain connects TRBV6-1 to TRBJ1-6; D is unclear. Sequenced: naive CD4+ T cells sorted from blood. Documented subset: CD45RA+ positively selected. CDR3: CASHADLVGSPLHF. CDR3 in DNA: TGTGCCAGTCACGCTGATTTGGTAGGTTCACCCCTCCACTTT.